This T cell receptor beta chain was recorded in a study of T cell changes during pregnancy in multiple sclerosis. Produced via immunoSEQ multiplex PCR; TCRdb's table is partial and in-frame only. The table includes some 60,000 clones, roughly nine tenths detected once. Per germline, CDR1 SGDLS and CDR2 YYNGEE. This CDR3 has 13 amino acids. Trimming pared 0 bases from V and 8 bases from J, leaving 9 bases between. The input for sequencing was peripheral blood, taken in the first trimester of pregnancy. The J gene is TRBJ2-1, the V gene TRBV9; tentative D call: TRBD1 (6 bases). The TCR comes from a female donor in good health, enrolled as a control in a pregnancy study. CDR3 nucleotides: TGTGCCAGCAGCGTAGCTGAGGGGGATGAGCAGTTCTTC. It encodes CASSVAEGDEQFF.